The rows below give T cell receptor beta chains drawn from one sample of a study of control samples from healthy donors and cancer patients. Sequencing used immunoSEQ multiplex PCR; TCRdb keeps in-frame clones, though not all of them. The data hold 40,000 to 60,000 clones, with 85% to 90% observed a single time. The sequenced material came from PBMCs. Receptors were obtained from a man aged 45-65 years with head and neck cancer. CDR3s include the opening cysteine and the closing phenylalanine or tryptophan. The order of the fields is V gene, clone size, J gene, D gene, CDR3 protein, CDR3 DNA. A D gene is named only where the DNA matches it firmly. For some rows the clone size is stated as once, few or many, or as a class when expanded; others skip it.

TRBV5-6	.	TRBJ2-7	.	CASRRGLGFYEQYF	TGTGCCAGCAGGCGAGGTTTAGGGTTCTACGAGCAGTACTTC
TRBV28	.	TRBJ2-1	TRBD1	CASTGGSYNEQFF	TGTGCCAGCACAGGGGGCTCCTACAATGAGCAGTTCTTC
TRBV7-3	.	TRBJ2-2	.	CASSSQTVLNTGELFF	TGTGCCAGCAGCTCCCAGACAGTACTGAACACCGGGGAGCTGTTTTTT
TRBV6-5	once	TRBJ2-2	.	CASSYSRTPPGELFF	TGTGCCAGCAGTTACTCGAGGACACCACCCGGGGAGCTGTTTTTT
TRBV24-1	.	TRBJ2-1	TRBD2	CATSDLKLVGGLAGIEQFF	TGTGCCACCAGTGATTTGAAGCTTGTCGGGGGACTAGCGGGGATTGAGCAGTTCTTC
TRBV4-1	.	TRBJ2-7	.	CASSPKTDIPYEQYF	TGCGCCAGCAGCCCGAAGACAGACATTCCCTACGAGCAGTACTTC
TRBV3-1/TRBV3-2	.	TRBJ1-3	.	CASSQGLEGNTIYF	TGTGCCAGCAGCCAGGGGCTAGAGGGAAACACCATATATTTT
TRBV9	.	TRBJ2-1	.	CASSGIAGEQFF	TGTGCCAGCAGCGGAATTGCTGGTGAGCAGTTCTTC
TRBV4-2	.	TRBJ1-1	.	CASSPAAGMNTEAFF	TGTGCCAGCAGCCCTGCTGCGGGTATGAACACTGAAGCTTTCTTT
TRBV3-1/TRBV3-2	.	TRBJ2-3	.	CASSPFPGDTQYF	TGTGCCAGCAGCCCCTTCCCGGGGGATACGCAGTATTTT
TRBV19	.	TRBJ2-3	TRBD2	CASSISGDTSTDTQYF	TGTGCCAGTAGTATCAGCGGGGATACTAGCACAGATACGCAGTATTTT
TRBV2	.	TRBJ2-3	.	CASSGVFSTDTQYF	TGTGCCAGCAGTGGGGTCTTTTCCACAGATACGCAGTATTTT
TRBV9	.	TRBJ2-7	TRBD2	CASSAGLAYEQYF	TGTGCCAGCAGCGCGGGACTAGCCTACGAGCAGTACTTC
TRBV12-5	.	TRBJ1-1	.	CASGLDGTEAFF	TGTGCTAGTGGTTTGGACGGCACTGAAGCTTTCTTT
TRBV7-7	.	TRBJ2-2	.	CASSPDGLNTGELFF	TGTGCTAGCAGCCCGGACGGGCTGAACACCGGGGAGCTGTTTTTT
TRBV7-8	.	TRBJ2-1	.	CASSYGRREQFF	TGTGCCAGCAGCTACGGGAGACGGGAGCAGTTCTTC
TRBV19	once	TRBJ2-5	TRBD1	CASSIDGTGATETQYF	TGTGCCAGTAGTATAGATGGGACAGGGGCAACTGAGACCCAGTACTTC
TRBV4-3	.	TRBJ2-3	.	CASSQETSTDTQYF	TGCGCCAGCAGCCAAGAGACTAGCACAGATACGCAGTATTTT
TRBV7-2	.	TRBJ2-3	.	CASSSPLGSGLDTQYF	TGTGCCAGCAGCTCCCCACTGGGTAGCGGCCTAGATACGCAGTATTTT
TRBV6-5	.	TRBJ2-5	.	CASSTTPGLQETQYF	TGTGCCAGCAGCACCACTCCAGGGTTACAAGAGACCCAGTACTTC
TRBV27	.	TRBJ2-3	.	CASPNCAGARDTQYF	TGTGCCAGCCCCAATTGCGCGGGGGCACGGGATACGCAGTATTTT
TRBV6-5	.	TRBJ1-1	.	CASSSRTEEAFF	TGTGCCAGCAGTTCCCGGACGGAAGAAGCTTTCTTT
TRBV7-8	.	TRBJ2-1	TRBD2	CASSLEELLYVAGVGNEQFF	TGTGCCAGCAGCTTGGAGGAACTACTTTACGTAGCGGGAGTTGGCAATGAGCAGTTCTTC
TRBV4-3	once	TRBJ1-4	.	CASSQVYGGVEKLFF	TGCGCCAGCAGCCAAGTATATGGGGGTGTGGAAAAACTGTTTTTT
TRBV29-1	.	TRBJ2-6	.	CSVPRQAGANVLTF	TGCAGCGTTCCTCGGCAGGCTGGGGCCAACGTCCTGACTTTC
TRBV18	.	TRBJ2-1	.	CASSPTSSEQFF	TGTGCCAGCTCACCTACAAGTAGTGAACAGTTCTTC
TRBV11-2	.	TRBJ2-1	TRBD2	CASSPKAGGTNEQFF	TGTGCCAGCAGCCCAAAAGCGGGAGGAACAAATGAGCAGTTCTTC
TRBV11-3	.	TRBJ2-2	.	CASSSRRANTGELFF	TGTGCCAGCAGCTCTCGGAGAGCGAACACCGGGGAGCTGTTTTTT
TRBV28	.	TRBJ1-4	.	CASSLLRPTNEKLFF	TGTGCCAGCAGTTTACTGCGGCCAACTAATGAAAAACTGTTTTTT
TRBV7-9	.	TRBJ2-1	.	CASSLGIPPGDEQFF	TGTGCCAGCAGCTTAGGCATCCCCCCGGGAGATGAGCAGTTCTTC
TRBV28	.	TRBJ2-3	.	CASSSSGTHTSHTQYF	TGTGCCAGCAGTTCTTCCGGGACTCACACATCACATACGCAGTATTTT
TRBV28	once	TRBJ1-2	TRBD1	CASSFRGRYGYTF	TGTGCCAGCAGTTTCAGGGGGCGATACGGCTACACCTTC
TRBV7-7	.	TRBJ2-1	TRBD2	CASSLKVGGAGYNEQFF	TGTGCCAGCAGCTTAAAGGTGGGAGGGGCCGGCTACAATGAGCAGTTCTTC
TRBV14	.	TRBJ2-1	TRBD2	CASSQEKGGSSYNEQFF	TGTGCCAGCAGCCAAGAGAAAGGCGGGAGCTCCTACAATGAGCAGTTCTTC
TRBV6-2/TRBV6-3	.	TRBJ2-5	.	CASSYGSQETQYF	TGTGCCAGCAGTTATGGGTCGCAAGAGACCCAGTACTTC
TRBV14	.	TRBJ1-1	TRBD1	CASSPRGQGFEAFF	TGTGCCAGCAGCCCCAGGGGGCAGGGTTTTGAAGCTTTCTTT
TRBV5-1	once	TRBJ2-5	.	CASSSPGGSGEETQYF	TGCGCCAGCAGCTCGCCTGGGGGTTCTGGGGAAGAGACCCAGTACTTC
TRBV28	once	TRBJ2-4	.	CASSLGEGGNIQYF	TGTGCCAGCAGTTTAGGGGAAGGGGGGAACATTCAGTACTTC
TRBV6-6	.	TRBJ2-7	TRBD2	CASSSLAGGPGEQYF	TGTGCCAGCAGTTCTCTCGCGGGAGGGCCGGGGGAGCAGTACTTC
TRBV4-1	.	TRBJ1-1	.	CASSQGGGNTEAFF	TGCGCCAGCAGCCAAGGGGGGGGGAACACTGAAGCTTTCTTT
TRBV7-9	.	TRBJ1-6	.	CASTGTGGYNSPLHF	TGTGCCAGCACCGGCACCGGGGGGTATAATTCACCCCTCCACTTT
TRBV4-3	.	TRBJ2-1	.	CASSQDQGDEQFF	TGCGCCAGCAGCCAAGATCAGGGCGATGAGCAGTTCTTC
TRBV11-2	once	TRBJ2-3	TRBD2	CASSFRRGGTDTQYF	TGTGCCAGCAGCTTTAGGCGGGGGGGCACAGATACGCAGTATTTT
TRBV11-2	.	TRBJ1-5	.	CASSLEEGPNQPQHF	TGTGCCAGCAGCTTAGAGGAGGGCCCCAATCAGCCCCAGCATTTT
TRBV28	.	TRBJ2-1	TRBD2	CASSPFSGGASYNEQFF	TGTGCCAGCAGTCCGTTTAGCGGGGGGGCCTCCTACAATGAGCAGTTCTTC
TRBV3-1/TRBV3-2	.	TRBJ2-5	.	CASSLGETQYF	TGTGCCAGCAGCCTGGGAGAGACCCAGTACTTC
TRBV6-5	.	TRBJ2-3	TRBD1	CASSWTGQGTDTQYF	TGTGCCAGCAGTTGGACGGGACAGGGCACAGATACGCAGTATTTT
TRBV11-2	once	TRBJ1-6	.	CASSLRSQGGSPLHF	TGTGCCAGCAGCTTAAGGAGCCAGGGCGGTTCACCCCTCCACTTT
TRBV19	.	TRBJ2-7	.	CASSPGVYEQYF	TGTGCCAGTAGTCCGGGGGTCTACGAGCAGTACTTC
TRBV24-1	.	TRBJ2-5	TRBD1	CATSDRTGGGETQYF	TGTGCCACCAGTGACCGGACAGGGGGCGGGGAGACCCAGTACTTC
TRBV19	.	TRBJ2-7	.	CASSIEGLAEQYF	TGTGCCAGTAGTATTGAGGGACTTGCCGAGCAGTACTTC
TRBV27	.	TRBJ2-5	TRBD1	CASSPTGGRQETQYF	TGTGCCAGCAGTCCCACAGGGGGACGCCAAGAGACCCAGTACTTC
TRBV19	.	TRBJ1-5	.	CASKLGDGGNQPQHF	TGTGCCAGTAAATTGGGGGACGGAGGCAATCAGCCCCAGCATTTT